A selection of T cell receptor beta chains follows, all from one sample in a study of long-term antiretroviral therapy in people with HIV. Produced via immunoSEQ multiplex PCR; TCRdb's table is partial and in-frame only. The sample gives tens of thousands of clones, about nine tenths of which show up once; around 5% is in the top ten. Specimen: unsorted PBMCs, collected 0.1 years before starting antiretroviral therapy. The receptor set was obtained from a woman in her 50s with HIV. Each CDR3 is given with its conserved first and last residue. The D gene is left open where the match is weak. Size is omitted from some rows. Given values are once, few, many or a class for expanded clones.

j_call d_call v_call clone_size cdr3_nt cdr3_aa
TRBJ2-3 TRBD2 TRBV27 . TGTGCCAGCAGACTAGCGGGGGCCACAGATACGCAGTATTTT CASRLAGATDTQYF
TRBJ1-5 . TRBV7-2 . TGTGCCAGCAGCTTGCAGGAGACTTATCAGCCCCAGCATTTT CASSLQETYQPQHF
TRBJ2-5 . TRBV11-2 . TGTGCCAGCGAAAGAGGCGGGGGCCGCCAAGAGACCCAGTACTTC CASERGGGRQETQYF
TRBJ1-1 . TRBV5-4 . TGTGCCAGCAGCTGGCAGGAAGGGACTGAAGCTTTCTTT CASSWQEGTEAFF
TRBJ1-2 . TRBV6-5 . TGTGCCAGCAGCCGAGGGGACTCTAACTATGGCTACACCTTC CASSRGDSNYGYTF
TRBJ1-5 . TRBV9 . TGTGCCAGCAGCGCACAGGGTCAAGATCAGCCCCAGCATTTT CASSAQGQDQPQHF
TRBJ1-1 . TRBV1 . TGCACCAGCAGCCAAAAGGACAGGGGAAACACTGAAGCTTTCTTT CTSSQKDRGNTEAFF
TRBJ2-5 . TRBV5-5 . TGTGCCAGCAGCTTGGTATTCCAGAAGCAAGAGACCCAGTACTTC CASSLVFQKQETQYF
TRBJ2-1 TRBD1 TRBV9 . TGTGCCAGCAGCGTTCGACAGGGGGACTACAATGAGCAGTTCTTC CASSVRQGDYNEQFF
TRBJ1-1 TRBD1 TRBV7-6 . TGTGCCAGCAGCTCCGGGGACAGGGGTATGGACACTGAAGCTTTCTTT CASSSGDRGMDTEAFF
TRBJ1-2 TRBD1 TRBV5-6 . TGTGCCAGCAGCGCGACCAGACAGGGCGGGTTTGGCTACACCTTC CASSATRQGGFGYTF
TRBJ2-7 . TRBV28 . TGTGCCAGCAGTTCTCCGGGGTATAGCTCCTACGAGCAGTACTTC CASSSPGYSSYEQYF
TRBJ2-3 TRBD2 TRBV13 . TGTGCCAGCAGCCTAGGACTAGCGGGGAACACAGATACGCAGTATTTT CASSLGLAGNTDTQYF
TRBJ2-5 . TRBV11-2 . TGTGCCAGCAGCTTGCTCGGACCGCCGGGACAAGAGACCCAGTACTTC CASSLLGPPGQETQYF
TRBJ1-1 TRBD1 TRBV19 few TGTGCCAGTAGTGCCTCGACAGGGGGCAACACTGAAGCTTTCTTT CASSASTGGNTEAFF
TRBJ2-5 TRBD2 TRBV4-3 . TGCGCCAGCAGCCCACAACCTAGCGGGGTATCTTTAGAGACCCAGTACTTC CASSPQPSGVSLETQYF
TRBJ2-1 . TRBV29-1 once TGCAGCGTTGAAGTGGTCGGGGGTGTGAGCAATGAGCAGTTCTTC CSVEVVGGVSNEQFF
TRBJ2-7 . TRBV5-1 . TGCGCCAGCAGTGATCCGAGCTCCTACGAGCAGTACTTC CASSDPSSYEQYF
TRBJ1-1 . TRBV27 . TGTGCCAGCAGTTGGACGGCGAACACTGAAGCTTTCTTT CASSWTANTEAFF
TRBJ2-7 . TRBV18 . TGTGCCAGCTCACCTCAGGGGCACTCCTACGAGCAGTACTTC CASSPQGHSYEQYF
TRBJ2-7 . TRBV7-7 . TGTGCTAGCAGCTTAGAGGCAGGGGCGGACGAGCAGTACTTC CASSLEAGADEQYF
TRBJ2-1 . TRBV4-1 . TGCGCCAGCAGCCAGTTACAGGGATCTGGAAATGAGCAGTTCTTC CASSQLQGSGNEQFF
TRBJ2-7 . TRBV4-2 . TGTGCCAGCAGCCAAGTCGGGGCCTACGAGCAGTACTTC CASSQVGAYEQYF
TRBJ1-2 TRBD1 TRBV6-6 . TGTGCCAGCAGTTACCAGGACAGGGAATATGGCTACACCTTC CASSYQDREYGYTF
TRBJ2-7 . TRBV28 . TGTGCCAGCAGTGGCGGGACCTACGAGCAGTACTTC CASSGGTYEQYF
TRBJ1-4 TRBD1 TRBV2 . TGTGCCAGCACCCGGGACAGGGGTAATGAAAAACTGTTTTTT CASTRDRGNEKLFF
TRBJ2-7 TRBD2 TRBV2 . TGTGCCAGCAGTGAAGGTCTAGCGGGCGATTACGAGCAGTACTTC CASSEGLAGDYEQYF